This TCR beta chain is drawn from a study of T-cell memory formation after mild COVID-19. Amplification by 5'RACE using constant-segment primers produced TCR alpha and TCR beta cDNA libraries that carried sample barcodes and UMIs. In TCRdb, the 5' RACE reads were re-called with MiXCR into one record per CDR3 protein. The repertoire has 40,000 to 60,000 distinct CDR3 sequences, more than 10% of them found once; the top ten carry roughly 22%. On this clonotype itself: No antigen is known for it.

Overall study results and limits: Clones contracting over day 15 to 85 were CD4/CD8 balanced, with later expanders leaning CD4+. SARS-CoV-2 specificity of second-wave clones peaking day 37 was unconfirmed. Some clones that responded were present in memory (sampled pre-infection), which suggests cross-reactive memory joined.

Sequencing was carried out using PBMCs or a T cell subset sorted from them (not recorded which). This clonotype originated in a young man who had mild COVID-19 (a few samples of this study predate the infection). Cell type and time point are not known.

The CDR3 region has the DNA TGCAGCGTTGGGCTGGCGCAGGGCTACGAGCAGTACTTC. It yields the protein CSVGLAQGYEQYF. The chain recombines TRBV29-1 with TRBJ2-7; D might be TRBD1 (5 bases). V was shortened by 4 bases and J by 3 bases, with 13 bases between the two germline ends. Germline V gene lookup returns CDR1 SQVTM and CDR2 ANQGSEA. The CDR3 loop spans 13 amino acids.